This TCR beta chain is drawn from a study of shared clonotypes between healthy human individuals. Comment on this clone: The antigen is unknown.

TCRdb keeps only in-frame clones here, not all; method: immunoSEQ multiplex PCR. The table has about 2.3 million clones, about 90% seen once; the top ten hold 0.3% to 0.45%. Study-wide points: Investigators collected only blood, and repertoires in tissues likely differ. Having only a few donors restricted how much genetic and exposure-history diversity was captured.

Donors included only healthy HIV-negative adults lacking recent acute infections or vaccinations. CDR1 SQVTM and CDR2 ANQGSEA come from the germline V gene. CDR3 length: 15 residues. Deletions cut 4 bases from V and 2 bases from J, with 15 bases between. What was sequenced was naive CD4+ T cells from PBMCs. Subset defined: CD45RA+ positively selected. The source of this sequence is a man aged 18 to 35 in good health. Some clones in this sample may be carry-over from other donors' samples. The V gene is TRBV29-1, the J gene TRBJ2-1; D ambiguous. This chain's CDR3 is CSVASRWATYNEQFF. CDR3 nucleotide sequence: TGCAGCGTTGCTAGTAGGTGGGCGACCTACAATGAGCAGTTCTTC.